This TCR beta chain emerged from a study of control samples from healthy donors and cancer patients. Sequencing was performed with immunoSEQ multiplex PCR; in TCRdb, only in-frame clones are kept and a portion is missing. The sample holds about 150,000 clones, 85% to 95% seen once. The CDR3 runs 16 residues. Germline CDR1 is MNHEY and CDR2 is SMNVEV (reference sequence). Trimming took 10 bases from V and 0 from J; bases not matched to a gene: 11. The chain uses TRBV27 and TRBJ2-4, with 8 positions matching TRBD2. This sequence originates from a man in his forties or fifties in good health. Sample: blood. CDR3 amino acids: CATQLTSGLAKNIQYF. The DNA of the CDR3 is TGTGCCACCCAACTTACTAGCGGACTAGCCAAAAACATTCAGTACTTC.